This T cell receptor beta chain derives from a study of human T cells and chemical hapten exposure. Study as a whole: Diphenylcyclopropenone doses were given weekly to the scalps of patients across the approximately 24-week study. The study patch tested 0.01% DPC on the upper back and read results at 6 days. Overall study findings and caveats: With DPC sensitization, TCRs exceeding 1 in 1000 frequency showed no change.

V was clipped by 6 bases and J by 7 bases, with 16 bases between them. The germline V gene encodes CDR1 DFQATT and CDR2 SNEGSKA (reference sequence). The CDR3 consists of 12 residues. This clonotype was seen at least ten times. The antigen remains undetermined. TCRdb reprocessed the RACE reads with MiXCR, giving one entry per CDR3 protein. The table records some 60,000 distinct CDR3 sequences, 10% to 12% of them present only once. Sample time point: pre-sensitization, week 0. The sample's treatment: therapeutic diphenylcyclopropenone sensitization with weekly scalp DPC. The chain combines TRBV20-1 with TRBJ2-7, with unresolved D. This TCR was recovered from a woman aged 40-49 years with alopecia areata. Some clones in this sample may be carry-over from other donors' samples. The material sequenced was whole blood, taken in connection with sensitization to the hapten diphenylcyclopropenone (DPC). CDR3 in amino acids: CSAAGPSWEQYF. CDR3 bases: TGCAGTGCCGCCGGACCTTCCTGGGAGCAGTACTTC.